The entry below gives a single TCR beta chain sequence along with its context. The sample is drawn from a study of blood T cells in healthy people across ages. With a J-beta primer mix and a sample-barcoded 5' primer, a second PCR ran roughly 7 to 11 cycles. From the 5' RACE reads, TCRdb called clonotypes with MiXCR, one entry per CDR3 protein. The sample yields roughly 2 million distinct CDR3 sequences, roughly 50% seen once. The specimen sequenced was blood. The origin of this receptor is a woman aged 40 to 50 in good health.

In DNA form, the CDR3 reads TGCGCCAGCAGCTTGATCTCAGGGGGACGCCAAGAGACCCAGTACTTC. Translated, it gives CASSLISGGRQETQYF. V is TRBV5-1 and J is TRBJ2-5, with TRBD1 identical over 7 bases. The J segment lost 1 base and the V segment lost 1 base, leaving 7 bases of the junction unmatched. This CDR3 region has 16 residues. CDR1 is SGHRS, CDR2 YFSETQ, per germline. Full variable domain (rest looked up from reference TRBV5-1 and TRBJ2-5): KAGVTQTPRYLIKTRGQQVTLSCSPISGHRSVSWYQQTPGQGLQFLFEYFSETQRNKGNFPGRFSGRQFSNSRSEMNVSTLELGDSALYLCASSLISGGRQETQYFGPGTRLLVL.